The 6 T cell receptor beta chains listed next were all sequenced from one sample in a study of post-analysis software for immune sequencing data. General study points: Five TRBV segments, including TRBV5-6, TRBV5-1 and TRBV20-1, were more frequent in patients than controls.

Their cognate antigens are unknown. Libraries were made from TCR beta cDNA, and they carried unique molecular identifiers. TCRdb fed the PCR reads into MiXCR, producing one record per CDR3 protein. The sample yields hundreds of thousands of distinct CDR3 sequences, roughly three fifths seen once. Sequencing used blood. All receptors derive from a girl aged 2 to 10 with multiple sclerosis.

This rearrangement joins TRBV6-2 or TRBV6-3 to TRBJ2-3; D not resolved. V shed 7 bases and J shed 2 bases, with 10 bases lying between them. The CDR3 contains 13 residues. Germline V CDR1 and CDR2: MNHEY, SVGEGT. In DNA, the CDR3 is TGTGCCAGCACGGCGATTTACACAGATACGCAGTATTTT. Translating gives CASTAIYTDTQYF.

This clonotype came up once. The chain combines TRBV9 with TRBJ2-1, with 8 bases that match TRBD2. This CDR3 is built from 16 residues. Per germline, CDR1 SGDLS and CDR2 YYNGEE. J gave up 8 bases and V 4 bases, and 14 bases lay outside the gene matches. This chain's CDR3 is CASSPPGGDTRDEQFF. The CDR3, as DNA: TGTGCCAGCAGCCCTCCCGGGGGGGACACCAGGGATGAGCAGTTCTTC.

The chain couples TRBV15 to TRBJ2-5, with TRBD2 as a possible D gene (6 bases). Trimming removed 0 bases at V and 2 bases at J, with 10 bases between. Germline V lookup: CDR1 LNHNV, CDR2 YYDKDF (reference sequence). The CDR3 spans 15 residues. The CDR3 nucleotides read TGTGCCACCAGCAGAGATGGGGGAGGACAAGAGACCCAGTACTTC. Amino acid sequence: CATSRDGGGQETQYF.

The chain joins TRBV6-1 to TRBJ2-3; 11 bases are a match to TRBD2. V was pared by 5 bases and J by 6 bases, with 13 bases of the junction left unmatched. Germline values: CDR1 MNHNS, CDR2 SASEGT. This CDR3 is built from 17 residues. The CDR3 DNA reads as TGTGCCAGCAGTCTCGGGGCCATAGCGGGGGGGCAGGATACGCAGTATTTT. It is translated as CASSLGAIAGGQDTQYF.

The V and J genes are TRBV2 and TRBJ1-5; the D is unclear. Germline CDR1 and CDR2: SNHLY and FYNNEI. The CDR3 is 17 amino acids. Trimming pared 6 bases from V and 0 bases from J, leaving 18 bases between. The CDR3: CASRAREGGYSNQPQHF. The CDR3 DNA reads as TGTGCCAGCAGGGCCCGGGAGGGAGGATATAGCAATCAGCCCCAGCATTTT.

This clonotype appeared a few times. This chain connects TRBV20-1 to TRBJ2-5; 7 positions agree with TRBD2. The CDR3 has 14 residues. Germline-derived CDR1 and CDR2 are DFQATT and SNEGSKA (reference sequence). Trimming at V came to 6 bases and at J to 3 bases, leaving 10 bases not matched to a gene. The CDR3 sequence: CSAPPFAGEETQYF. The CDR3 DNA reads as TGCAGTGCCCCCCCCTTCGCGGGGGAAGAGACCCAGTACTTC.